Listed here is a single TCR beta chain. Its antigen remains unknown. This record comes from a study of response to subunit inactivated influenza vaccine. Study results and caveats: Only a handful of new T cells, the authors suggested, are recruited with each seasonal influenza vaccination.

A single record per CDR3 protein comes from TCRdb applying MiXCR to the RT-PCR reads. The repertoire holds 450,000 to 600,000 distinct CDR3 sequences, with approximately 7.7% as singletons. Per germline, CDR1 SGHAT and CDR2 FQNNGV. Trimming removed 1 base from V and 6 bases from J, with 7 bases in between. CDR3 size: 14 residues. Sequences were derived from PBMCs from blood, sampled approximately 25 months after vaccination. V is TRBV11-2 and J is TRBJ1-6; D is undetermined. The source is a man in his fifties or sixties who received an inactivated influenza vaccine. This CDR3 reads CASSLAPINSPLHF. The DNA of the CDR3 is TGTGCCAGCAGCTTAGCTCCGATTAATTCACCCCTCCACTTT. The full variable domain, with the rest looked up from reference TRBV11-2 and TRBJ1-6, is EAGVAQSPRYKIIEKRQSVAFWCNPISGHATLYWYQQILGQGPKLLIQFQNNGVVDDSQLPKDRFSAERLKGVDSTLKIQPAKLEDSAVYLCASSLAPINSPLHFGNGTRLTVT.